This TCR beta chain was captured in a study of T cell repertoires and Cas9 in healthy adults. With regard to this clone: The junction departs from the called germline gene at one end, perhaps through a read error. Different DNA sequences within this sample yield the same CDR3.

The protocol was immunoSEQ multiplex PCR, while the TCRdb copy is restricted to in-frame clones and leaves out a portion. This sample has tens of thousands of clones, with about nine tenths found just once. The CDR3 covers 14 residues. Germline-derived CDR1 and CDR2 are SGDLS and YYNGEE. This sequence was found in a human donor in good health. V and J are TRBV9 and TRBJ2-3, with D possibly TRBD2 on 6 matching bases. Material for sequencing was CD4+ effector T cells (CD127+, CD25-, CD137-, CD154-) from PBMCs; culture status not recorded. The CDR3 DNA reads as TGTGCCAGTAGCGTACGGGGGAACCCAGATACGCAGTATTTT. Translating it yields CASSVRGNPDTQYF.